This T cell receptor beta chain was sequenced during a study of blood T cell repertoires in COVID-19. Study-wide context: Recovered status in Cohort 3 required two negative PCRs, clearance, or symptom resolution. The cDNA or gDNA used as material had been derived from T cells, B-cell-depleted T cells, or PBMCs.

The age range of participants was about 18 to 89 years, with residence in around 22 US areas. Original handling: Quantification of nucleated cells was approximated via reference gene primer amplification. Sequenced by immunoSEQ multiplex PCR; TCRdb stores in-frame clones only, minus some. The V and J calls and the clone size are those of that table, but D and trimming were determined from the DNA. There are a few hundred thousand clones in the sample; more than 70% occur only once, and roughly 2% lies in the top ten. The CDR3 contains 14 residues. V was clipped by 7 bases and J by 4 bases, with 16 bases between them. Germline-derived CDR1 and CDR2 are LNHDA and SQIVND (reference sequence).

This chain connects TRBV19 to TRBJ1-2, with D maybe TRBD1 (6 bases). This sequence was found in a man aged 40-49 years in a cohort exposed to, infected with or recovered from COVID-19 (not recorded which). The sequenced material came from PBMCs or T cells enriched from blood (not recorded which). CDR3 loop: CASNLKDRFYGYTF. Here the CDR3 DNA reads TGTGCCAGTAACTTAAAGGACAGATTCTATGGCTACACCTTC.